Below are 7 T cell receptor beta chains sequenced from a single sample in a study of cytomegalovirus exposure and HLA in healthy donors. 60 Vbeta and 13 Jbeta primers were used in PCR. TCRdb's copy holds only in-frame clones and misses some; the assay was immunoSEQ multiplex PCR. Seen in this sample are some 120,000 clones; the ten most common clones hold approximately 2.6%. The specimen sequenced was PBMCs. These receptor sequences come from a man younger than 40 in good health and CMV-seronegative.

The CDR3 region is CSVEGWASINSYNEQFF. CDR3 DNA sequence: TGCAGCGTTGAAGGTTGGGCTAGCATTAACTCCTACAATGAGCAGTTCTTC. The chain employs TRBV29-1 and TRBJ2-1; a possible D gene is TRBD2 (5 bases). The CDR3 is 17 amino acids. In germline, CDR1 is SQVTM, CDR2 ANQGSEA. Deletions cut 1 base from V and 0 bases from J, with 16 bases between.

The chain has TRBV5-4 and TRBJ2-3, with D maybe TRBD2 (7 bases). V was trimmed by 2 bases and J by 3 bases, leaving 13 bases between them. This CDR3 has 15 residues. Germline-derived CDR1 and CDR2 are SGHNT and YYREEE (reference sequence). The DNA for the CDR3 is TGTGCCAGCAGCTTAGGGGGGGTCTCGACAGATACGCAGTATTTT. This gives the protein CASSLGGVSTDTQYF. The full variable domain, with the rest looked up from reference TRBV5-4 and TRBJ2-3, is ETGVTQSPTHLIKTRGQQVTLRCSSQSGHNTVSWYQQALGQGPQFIFQYYREEENGRGNFPPRFSGLQFPNYSSELNVNALELDDSALYLCASSLGGVSTDTQYFGPGTRLTVL.

This chain uses TRBV28 with TRBJ1-2; 9 bases align to TRBD1. The trim removed 2 bases at V and 8 bases at J, leaving 12 bases unmatched. The CDR3 is 16 residues long. Germline V gene lookup returns CDR1 MDHEN and CDR2 SYDVKM. CDR3 in amino acids: CASSLLTLTGGKGYTF. As DNA, the CDR3 is TGTGCCAGCAGTTTACTCACCCTGACAGGGGGTAAAGGCTACACCTTC.

The chain uses TRBV5-6 and TRBJ1-1; weak D call: TRBD1 (5 bases). The CDR3 runs 13 residues. Per the germline V gene, CDR1 is SGHDT and CDR2 is YYEEEE. Trimming shortened V by 3 bases and J by 8 bases, and 14 bases separated the two germline ends. CDR3 in amino acids: CASSSDSLAEAFF. CDR3 in DNA: TGTGCCAGCAGCTCCGACAGTTTAGCCGAAGCTTTCTTT.

The gene calls are TRBV18 and TRBJ1-1; no firm D call. The CDR3 length is 14 residues. In germline, CDR1 is KGHSH, CDR2 LQKENI. Trimming pared 3 bases from V and 6 bases from J, leaving 14 bases between. CDR3 residues: CASSPGVGEPEAFF. The CDR3 coding sequence is TGTGCCAGCTCACCGGGTGTAGGAGAACCTGAAGCTTTCTTT.

The chain is built from TRBV28 and TRBJ2-3; 10 bases line up with TRBD2. Germline trimming cut 3 bases from V and 5 bases from J; bases unmatched to any gene: 8. From germline, CDR1 is MDHEN and CDR2 SYDVKM. The CDR3 covers 16 residues. The CDR3 is CASSLIAGGRQDTQYF. CDR3 in DNA: TGTGCCAGCAGTTTGATAGCGGGAGGAAGGCAAGATACGCAGTATTTT.

The chain carries TRBV15 and TRBJ2-6, with TRBD1 as a possible D gene (5 bases). V lost 9 bases and J 0 bases, leaving 18 bases between the germline ends. Germline loops: CDR1 LNHNV, CDR2 YYDKDF (reference sequence). The CDR3 runs to 17 residues. The CDR3, as DNA: TGTGCCACAGGCGAGGAAGGGGCTCTCTCTGGGGCCAACGTCCTGACTTTC. Its protein is CATGEEGALSGANVLTF.